This is a list of T cell receptor beta chains from one sample in a study of blood T cell repertoires in COVID-19. Repertoires were generated with immunoSEQ multiplex PCR, while TCRdb's copy carries only in-frame clones and drops some. The sample has roughly 200,000 clones, approximately 86% seen once. Sequencing used PBMCs or T cells enriched from blood (not recorded which). These receptors originate from a woman aged 40 to 50 with acute COVID-19. CDR3s include the opening cysteine and the closing phenylalanine or tryptophan. Fields, in order: J gene, V gene, CDR3 protein.

>TRBJ2-1|TRBV11-3
CASSLAFHSGRPYNEQFF
>TRBJ2-7|TRBV30
CAWSTGYEQYF
>TRBJ2-7|TRBV29-1
CSGLYGLASGAYEQYF
>TRBJ2-1|TRBV3-1/TRBV3-2
CASSRLAGGPYNEQFF
>TRBJ1-4|TRBV28
CASEGGGKLFF
>TRBJ1-1|TRBV4-1
CASSQDRAGEIAFF
>TRBJ2-3|TRBV4-3
CASSQEFGQGPDTQYF
>TRBJ1-2|TRBV20-1
CSASGTGVGYTF
>TRBJ2-3|TRBV25-1
CASSPRSLSTDTQYF
>TRBJ2-2|TRBV19
CASRRGRGNTGELFF
>TRBJ2-7|TRBV10-3
CAISVHSGSSYEQYF
>TRBJ2-1|TRBV29-1
CSVSTGGSYNEQFF
>TRBJ2-3|TRBV19
CASSRRGLFTDTQYF
>TRBJ2-1|TRBV28
CASSTSLAGGKNEQFF
>TRBJ1-2|TRBV13
CASSLPGNGYTF
>TRBJ2-6|TRBV28
CASSPTSVGANVLTF
>TRBJ2-7|TRBV5-4
CASSWSGQGIYEQYF
>TRBJ2-7|TRBV7-3
CASSLNVGGYEQYF
>TRBJ2-3|TRBV3-1/TRBV3-2
CASSSGLARDTQYF
>TRBJ2-7|TRBV7-9
CASSLGAGSGHEQYF
>TRBJ2-5|TRBV7-9
CASSHWAAGGNPQSETQYF
>TRBJ2-5|TRBV5-1
CASSLAGTQEETQYF
>TRBJ2-1|TRBV10-3
CAISETLAGVSNEQFF
>TRBJ2-1|TRBV18
CASSPLNLQSMSNEQFF
>TRBJ2-7|TRBV2
CASSGAPVRGTDEQYF
>TRBJ1-2|TRBV7-9
CASSSGWVEGYTF
>TRBJ1-1|TRBV29-1
CSVKHITEAFF
>TRBJ2-2|TRBV12-5
CASGLALTGPGELFF
>TRBJ1-1|TRBV7-3
CASSPVMSVSAEAFF
>TRBJ2-7|TRBV19
CASSDQSGTADQYF
>TRBJ2-1|TRBV4-1
CASSQGFRDNEQFF
>TRBJ2-4|TRBV6-2/TRBV6-3
CASSYSTTRNIQYF
>TRBJ1-5|TRBV27
CASRYAGGGNQPQHF
>TRBJ2-7|TRBV6-6
CATGAGSSSYEQYF
>TRBJ2-1|TRBV11-2
CASILGALGNEQFF
>TRBJ1-6|TRBV3-1/TRBV3-2
CASSPQGGSYNSPLHF
>TRBJ2-6|TRBV28
CASSSRVVIDSGANVLTF
>TRBJ2-4|TRBV28
CASSLEGSPKNIQYF
>TRBJ2-7|TRBV5-1
CASSNNPGVIEQYF
>TRBJ1-1|TRBV5-6
CASSFPRGLSEAFF
>TRBJ1-1|TRBV12-3/TRBV12-4
CASSSLRDTEAFF
>TRBJ1-1|TRBV27
CASKGTGGFAFF
>TRBJ2-7|TRBV6-2/TRBV6-3
CASSQLVGRLLVYEQYF
>TRBJ2-7|TRBV19
CASSRDSITYEQYF
>TRBJ1-1|TRBV6-5
CASSLDRVRTEAFF